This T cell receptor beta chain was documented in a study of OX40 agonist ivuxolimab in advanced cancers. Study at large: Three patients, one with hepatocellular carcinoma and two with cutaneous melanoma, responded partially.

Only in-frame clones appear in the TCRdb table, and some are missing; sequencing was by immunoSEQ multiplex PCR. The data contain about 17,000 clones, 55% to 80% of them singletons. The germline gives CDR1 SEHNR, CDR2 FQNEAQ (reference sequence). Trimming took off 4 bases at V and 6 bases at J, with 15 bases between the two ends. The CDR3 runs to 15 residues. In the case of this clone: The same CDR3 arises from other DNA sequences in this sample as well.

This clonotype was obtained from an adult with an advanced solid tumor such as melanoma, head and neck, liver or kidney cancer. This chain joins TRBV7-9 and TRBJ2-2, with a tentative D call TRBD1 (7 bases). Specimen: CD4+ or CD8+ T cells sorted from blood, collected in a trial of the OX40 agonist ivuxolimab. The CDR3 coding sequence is TGTGCCAGCAGCTCGCAGGGGGGTCTGGCCGGGGAGCTGTTTTTT. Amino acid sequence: CASSSQGGLAGELFF.